This record looks at one T cell receptor (beta chain) sequence and its context. The sample belongs to a study of shared clonotypes between healthy human individuals. Free of recent acute infections or vaccinations, the donors were healthy HIV-negative adults. CDR1 SGHNT and CDR2 YYREEE come from the germline V gene (reference sequence). The CDR3 totals 17 residues. The V and J ends lost 0 bases and 4 bases, in that order; junction bases with no gene match: 13. Some clones are missing from TCRdb's copy, which holds only in-frame ones; the method was immunoSEQ multiplex PCR. The sample lists around 1,100,000 clones; 70% to 85% were seen once.

The chain is built from TRBV5-4 and TRBJ2-7; 7 positions match TRBD1. The specimen was memory CD4+ T cells from PBMCs. Subset defined: CD45RA-negative fraction. The clonotype comes from a man in his late teens or twenties in good health. Some clones in this sample may be carry-over from other donors' samples. The CDR3 DNA is TGTGCCAGCAGCTTGGGACCTGTCGGGACAGCGAGGTACGAGCAGTACTTC. Its translation is CASSLGPVGTARYEQYF. The variable domain in full, completed from reference TRBV5-4 and TRBJ2-7, reads ETGVTQSPTHLIKTRGQQVTLRCSSQSGHNTVSWYQQALGQGPQFIFQYYREEENGRGNFPPRFSGLQFPNYSSELNVNALELDDSALYLCASSLGPVGTARYEQYFGPGTRLTVT.